These 25 T cell receptor beta chains were all obtained from the same sample, sequenced in a study of blood T cell repertoires in COVID-19 (dated by TCRdb to 2018 to 2020). The library was prepared using the immunoSEQ multiplex PCR assay. As stored in TCRdb, this immuneACCESS dataset retains in-frame rearrangements with V and J assigned. A fraction of the clones does not appear; measured against another copy, unresolved V genes explain less than half of the discrepancy, and the remainder lacks a known reason. The sample contains about 120,000 clones, roughly 85% of them found a single time. The ten top clones hold under 3% of the sample. The sequenced material came from peripheral blood. The receptors derive from a man aged 25-40 years with acute or convalescent COVID-19.

This chain joins TRBV27 and TRBJ2-7; 12 nucleotides agree with TRBD2. CDR1 and CDR2 from the germline V gene are MNHEY and SMNVEV (reference sequence). With 5 bases clipped from V and 7 bases from J, the junction kept 3 bases outside the gene matches. This CDR3 contains 13 residues. Here the CDR3 DNA reads TGTGCCAGCAGTACCGGACTAGCGGGGGAGCAGTACTTC. Its protein is CASSTGLAGEQYF.

The rearrangement joins TRBV5-1 to TRBJ2-3; D unresolved. CDR1 and CDR2 (germline): SGHRS, YFSETQ. Trimming removed 4 bases from V and 1 base from J, with 10 bases in between. The CDR3 contains 14 residues. The CDR3 DNA reads as TGCGCCAGCAGCCCCCTAGAGGGCACAGATACGCAGTATTTT. It yields the protein CASSPLEGTDTQYF.

The genes are TRBV5-5 and TRBJ2-1, with unresolved D. Looked up from germline, CDR1 is SGHKS and CDR2 is YYEKEE (reference sequence). V dropped 0 bases and J dropped 7 bases, with 5 bases sitting between them. The CDR3 is 12 amino acids. The CDR3 loop reads CASSLDGNEQFF. CDR3 nucleotide sequence: TGTGCCAGCAGCTTGGACGGGAATGAGCAGTTCTTC.

CDR3 protein: CASRTRTGNQPQHF. The CDR3 bases are TGTGCCAGCAGGACCCGGACAGGGAACCAGCCCCAGCATTTT. The chain combines TRBV7-2 with TRBJ1-5; 8 bases fit TRBD1. The CDR3 is 14 amino acids. Trimming cost V 6 bases and J 7 bases; bases outside gene matches: 8. CDR1 and CDR2 (germline): SGHTA, FQGNSA.

The V call is TRBV27, the J call TRBJ2-1; the match to TRBD2 covers 11 bases. V lost 1 base, J lost 4 bases, and 6 bases stayed unmatched. The length of the CDR3 is 17 residues. The germline CDR1 and CDR2 sequences are MNHEY and SMNVEV (reference sequence). CDR3 DNA: TGTGCCAGCAGTTTATTGACTAGCGGGGTGACATACAATGAGCAGTTCTTC. Amino acids: CASSLLTSGVTYNEQFF.

The chain joins TRBV19 to TRBJ1-6; no reliable D call. The V end was cut by 11 bases, the J end by 5 bases, with 13 bases between. CDR1 and CDR2 (germline): LNHDA, SQIVND (reference sequence). The CDR3 runs to 13 residues. CDR3 residues: CAGRTHDNSPLHF. The CDR3 nucleotides are TGTGCCGGCCGAACGCATGATAATTCACCCCTCCACTTT.

The V call is TRBV2, the J call TRBJ1-5; no firm D call. Germline CDR1 SNHLY, CDR2 FYNNEI. V lost 2 bases, J lost 0 bases, and 8 bases lay in between. The CDR3 has 15 residues. The CDR3 spells CASSEQVNSNQPQHF. Written as DNA, the CDR3 is TGTGCCAGCAGTGAACAGGTGAATAGCAATCAGCCCCAGCATTTT.

The V gene is TRBV6-5, the J gene TRBJ1-4, with 10 nucleotides matching TRBD1. V was clipped by 4 bases and J by 3 bases; unmatched bases: 2. This CDR3 spans 15 amino acids. Germline CDR1 reads MNHEY; CDR2 reads SVGAGI. CDR3 protein: CASSWGQGSNEKLFF. The CDR3 DNA follows: TGTGCCAGCAGTTGGGGACAGGGGTCTAATGAAAAACTGTTTTTT.

The gene calls are TRBV7-2 and TRBJ2-1, with a weak D call TRBD2 (7 bases). The V gene lost 2 bases and the J gene lost 6 bases, with 8 bases spanning the gap. The CDR3 is made up of 13 amino acids. Per the germline V gene, CDR1 is SGHTA and CDR2 is FQGNSA. As DNA, the CDR3 is TGTGCCAGCAGCTTACGGGGGGCCAATGAGCAGTTCTTC. Encoded protein: CASSLRGANEQFF.

This chain connects TRBV7-9 to TRBJ2-1, with TRBD2 as a possible D gene (6 bases). The germline V gene has CDR1 SEHNR and CDR2 FQNEAQ (reference sequence). Trimming cost V 2 bases and J 0 bases, with 8 bases left between them. The CDR3 consists of 15 residues. The CDR3 nucleotides read TGTGCCAGCAGCTTAACTAGCCTCTCCTACAATGAGCAGTTCTTC. Its protein product is CASSLTSLSYNEQFF.

This sequence joins TRBV27 and TRBJ2-7; the match to TRBD1 covers 7 bases. V trimming: 0 bases; J trimming: 6 bases; junction bases outside the gene matches: 5. Germline CDR1 MNHEY, CDR2 SMNVEV (reference sequence). The CDR3 has 14 amino acids. The CDR3 reads CASSLSTGNSEQYF. The DNA of the CDR3 is TGTGCCAGCAGTTTATCGACAGGGAACAGCGAGCAGTACTTC.

This rearrangement joins TRBV19 to TRBJ1-1; TRBD1 might be the D (6 bases). The CDR3 is 16 amino acids. Trimming pared 4 bases from V and 5 bases from J, leaving 20 bases between. Germline CDR1 reads LNHDA; CDR2 reads SQIVND (reference sequence). In DNA, the CDR3 is TGTGCCAGTAGTACCAACAGGGTTGGAAGTGTGACTGAAGCTTTCTTT. It is translated as CASSTNRVGSVTEAFF.

This chain links TRBV5-6 with TRBJ2-7; 9 bases are shared with TRBD1. V lost 4 bases to trimming and J lost 0 bases; unmatched junction nucleotides: 8. CDR1 and CDR2 from the germline V gene are SGHDT and YYEEEE. The CDR3 is made up of 16 amino acids. The CDR3 reads CASSTRGQGPSYEQYV. CDR3 bases: TGTGCCAGCAGCACGAGGGGACAGGGCCCCTCCTACGAGCAGTACGTC.

The V and J genes are TRBV7-3 and TRBJ1-2, with a weak D call TRBD1 (5 bases). This CDR3 is 14 amino acids long. Trimming shortened V by 5 bases and J by 5 bases, and 15 bases separated the two germline ends. Germline V CDR1 and CDR2: SGHTA, FQGTGA. The CDR3 nucleotides are TGTGCCAGCAGCATTGGGGGAGGCGAGTATGGCTACACCTTC. Amino acid sequence: CASSIGGGEYGYTF.

V and J are TRBV18 and TRBJ2-7, with a weak D call TRBD1 (7 bases). CDR1 KGHSH and CDR2 LQKENI come from the germline V gene. This CDR3 has 12 amino acids. The germline V and J ends were trimmed by 3 bases and 5 bases, with 8 bases remaining between them. In DNA form, the CDR3 reads TGTGCCAGCTCACCCAGGGGGGACGAGCAGTACGTC. Translating gives CASSPRGDEQYV.

The chain links TRBV30 to TRBJ2-1; 9 nucleotides line up with TRBD2. The trim removed 4 bases at V and 8 bases at J, leaving 9 bases unmatched. The length of the CDR3 is 14 residues. Germline V lookup: CDR1 GTSNPN, CDR2 SVGIG (reference sequence). CDR3 nucleotide sequence: TGTGCCTGGACCGCGACTAGCGGTGTCGATGAGCAGTTCTTC. It specifies CAWTATSGVDEQFF.

The chain couples TRBV9 to TRBJ1-1; the match to TRBD1 covers 9 bases. V was clipped by 5 bases and J by 7 bases; unmatched bases: 12. CDR1 and CDR2 (germline): SGDLS, YYNGEE. There are 15 residues in the CDR3. CDR3 sequence reads: CASSVRQGVSREAFF. In nucleotides, the CDR3 is TGTGCCAGCAGTGTGCGACAGGGGGTCAGTCGTGAAGCTTTCTTT.

The CDR3 protein is CAWSVLAGGRTGELFF. In DNA, the CDR3 is TGTGCCTGGAGTGTACTGGCGGGAGGTAGGACCGGGGAGCTGTTTTTT. This sequence joins TRBV30 and TRBJ2-2, with 8 bases identical to TRBD2. V trimming: 0 bases; J trimming: 5 bases; junction bases outside the gene matches: 8. CDR3 length equals 16 residues. Germline values: CDR1 GTSNPN, CDR2 SVGIG (reference sequence).

This chain connects TRBV5-1 to TRBJ2-5; 14 nucleotides line up with TRBD2. The CDR3 is made up of 17 amino acids. Germline assignment: CDR1 SGHRS and CDR2 YFSETQ. V lost 5 bases, J lost 5 bases, and 11 bases stayed unmatched. The CDR3 sequence: CASRPTSGREAIETQYF. CDR3 nucleotide sequence: TGCGCCAGCAGACCGACTAGCGGGAGGGAAGCTATTGAGACCCAGTACTTC.

This clone is a singleton in its sample. The rearrangement joins TRBV12-5 to TRBJ2-7; D perhaps matches TRBD2 (6 bases). The germline CDR1 and CDR2 sequences are LGHNT and FRNRAP. The CDR3 contains 15 residues. Trimming cost V 2 bases and J 4 bases, with 15 bases left between them. CDR3 protein: CASGLYPGGKYEQYV. CDR3 DNA: TGTGCTAGTGGTTTGTATCCTGGCGGGAAGTACGAGCAGTACGTC.

This chain links TRBV7-9 with TRBJ2-7; tentatively, D is TRBD2 (7 bases). Trimming removed 0 bases from V and 5 bases from J, with 8 bases in between. Germline V gene data show CDR1 as SEHNR and CDR2 as FQNEAQ (reference sequence). This CDR3 has 13 residues. The CDR3 DNA reads as TGTGCCAGCAGCTTAGCGGGGGGGCACGAGCAGTACTTC. Translated, it gives CASSLAGGHEQYF.

This clone was picked up a small number of times. The chain recombines TRBV4-3 with TRBJ1-1; maybe TRBD1 (6 bases). This CDR3 spans 15 amino acids. Germline CDR1 reads LGHNA; CDR2 reads YSLEER. V dropped 4 bases and J dropped 2 bases, with 14 bases sitting between them. In DNA, the CDR3 is TGCGCCAGCAGCCCGGACAGCTCGGGAAACACTGAAGCTTTCTTT. Translating it yields CASSPDSSGNTEAFF.

This clone was recorded once. V and J are TRBV9 and TRBJ2-5, with D possibly matching TRBD2 (6 bases). CDR3 length: 14 amino acids. The V gene lost 5 bases and the J gene lost 5 bases, with 16 bases spanning the gap. Germline CDR1 and CDR2: SGDLS and YYNGEE. The CDR3 loop reads CASSAPGLHETQYF. CDR3 bases: TGTGCCAGCAGTGCCCCGGGACTTCATGAGACCCAGTACTTC. Based on the CDR3 plus reference TRBV9 and TRBJ2-5, the full variable domain is DSGVTQTPKHLITATGQRVTLRCSPRSGDLSVYWYQQSLDQGLQFLIQYYNGEERAKGNILERFSAQQFPDLHSELNLSSLELGDSALYFCASSAPGLHETQYFGPGTRLLVL.

The chain combines TRBV19 with TRBJ1-1; 9 bases map to TRBD1. The junction had 9 bases not matched to a gene; V was cut back by 4 bases and J by 3 bases. In germline, CDR1 is LNHDA, CDR2 SQIVND (reference sequence). This CDR3 is 16 amino acids long. The CDR3 DNA reads TGTGCCAGTAGTACCGGGACAGGGAGAATTGACACTGAAGCTTTCTTT. Translation: CASSTGTGRIDTEAFF.

This clone has only a few counts. CDR3 sequence reads: CASSSAGNTIYF. CDR3 sequence (DNA): TGTGCCAGCAGTTCCGCGGGAAACACCATATATTTT. This chain connects TRBV12-3 or TRBV12-4 to TRBJ1-3, with D unresolved. V gave up 4 bases and J gave up 4 bases, with 5 bases separating them. The CDR3 is 12 amino acids.